This TCR beta chain was identified during a study of T cell repertoires in cytomegalovirus infection (dated by TCRdb to the late 2010s). Describing the broader study: Alongside well-studied HLA-B-restricted epitopes, the peptide stimulations were aimed at recently identified HLA-C-restricted CMV epitopes, whose presentation resists viral immunomodulation. Donor HLA type was relevant to the analysis, as public TCR beta signatures indicated carriage of CMV infection together with the matching HLA type.

As for this clonotype: Its specific antigen is unknown. One end of the junction varies from germline; a read error may be responsible.

The sample's treatment or condition label is to be understood as: in vitro stimulation with specific CMV peptide epitopes to enrich CMV-specific T cells. The germline V gene sets CDR1 to MGHRA and CDR2 to YSYEKL. Spanning cysteine to phenylalanine, the CDR3 consists of 15 amino acids. The read is trimmed to its CDR3 DNA, 45 bases read in frame from base 1. The sequencing machine was an Illumina HiSeq 1500. Using fastp trimming at Q25 and MiXCR clonotype assembly, TCRdb reanalyzed the public sequencing data and kept in-frame beta chains. Every entry covers one CDR3 protein and lists the most common genes and DNA from its rows. The sample table contains approximately 730,000 distinct CDR3 sequences; only one count was recorded for under 35% of them. Of the sample, roughly 13% is held by the ten largest clones. The study at large found these results: The ex vivo response was dominated by HLA-C-restricted CMV-specific TCR beta clonotypes, and the single most frequent clonotype in two of eight donors was supplied by these HLA-C-restricted clonotypes. In both this cohort and an independent roughly 400-donor cohort, the cumulative frequency of public TCR beta family members distinguished carriers of CMV infection plus the relevant HLA type.

Rearrangement joined TRBV4-1 to TRBJ1-4; TRBD1 aligns with 10 central bases. The sequence derives from a human donor in good health (CMV status not recorded). Some clones in this sample may be carry-over from other donors' samples. This specimen consisted of cultured CD8+ T cells from PBMCs, obtained from culture after CMV antigen stimulation. DNA sequence: TGTGCCAGCAGCCAAGACAGGGGGCTTAATGAAAAACTGTTTTTT. This sequence encodes CASSQDRGLNEKLFF.